The next 5 T cell receptor beta chains were all read from a single sample in a study of circulating CD8 cells and anti-PD-1 response in melanoma. TCR libraries were prepared from approximately 15 ng of total RNA with the QIAseq Immune Repertoire TCR panel. TCRdb independently ran MiXCR on the reads; one entry per CDR3 protein. Of 600 to 850 distinct CDR3 sequences in the sample, approximately 8.1% are singletons; the top ten hold around a fifth. Four subsets defined by PD-1 and/or TIGIT were sorted from live CD3+CD8+TCRalphabeta+ cells. Sequenced material: CD8+ T cells from PBMCs, taken at baseline or after one month of anti-PD-1 therapy (not recorded which). The receptor source for this set is a human donor with melanoma.

This clonotype rates as large (0.1 to 1%). The chain employs TRBV11-2 and TRBJ2-3, with 14 bases that match TRBD2. Germline loops: CDR1 SGHAT, CDR2 FQNNGV. V was clipped by 5 bases and J by 2 bases; unmatched bases: 15. The CDR3 has 20 amino acids. The CDR3 sequence is CASSPPTGTSGGAATDTQYF. CDR3 in DNA: TGTGCCAGCAGCCCCCCCACCGGGACTAGCGGGGGAGCTGCCACAGATACGCAGTATTTT.

CDR3 coding DNA: TGTGCCAGCAGCCAAGATGAGACGCAGTGGACCCAGTACTTC. Translating gives CASSQDETQWTQYF. The chain carries TRBV4-2 and TRBJ2-5; D ambiguous. The V and J ends lost 0 bases and 7 bases respectively, with 12 bases between them. Germline CDR1 is LGHNA and CDR2 is YNFKEQ. The CDR3 has 14 amino acids.

This clonotype is labeled as medium-sized (0.01 to 0.1%). The chain uses TRBV20-1 and TRBJ2-3; 9 bases line up with TRBD2. Unmatched junction bases numbered 11, after V lost 3 bases and J lost 4 bases. Germline V lookup: CDR1 DFQATT, CDR2 SNEGSKA (reference sequence). This CDR3 spans 16 amino acids. The CDR3 coding sequence is TGCAGTGCTAGCCCCGGAAAACTAGCGGGCGCAGATACGCAGTATTTT. The encoded protein is CSASPGKLAGADTQYF.

By sample share, this clonotype is large. The V gene is TRBV19, the J gene TRBJ2-1; maybe TRBD2 (5 bases). Germline CDR1 is LNHDA and CDR2 is SQIVND (reference sequence). V lost 7 bases to trimming and J lost 3 bases, with 16 bases between them. This CDR3 is 15 amino acids long. CDR3 amino acids: CASTLWAGDYNEQFF. As DNA, the CDR3 is TGTGCCAGTACCCTATGGGCGGGCGACTACAATGAGCAGTTCTTC.

V and J are TRBV12-3 or TRBV12-4 and TRBJ1-4, with a possible D match to TRBD1 (5 bases). This CDR3 comprises 16 residues. Trimming left V 2 bases short and J 5 bases short, with 15 bases between. The CDR3 nucleotides read TGTGCCAGCAGTTTAAGGGTCGGGGCGGAGAATGAAAAACTGTTTTTT. It encodes CASSLRVGAENEKLFF.